The 18 T cell receptor beta chains presented below share a single source sample, sequenced in a study of beta chain features in type 1 diabetes. Isolated RNA was reverse transcribed in full, so expressed TCRB transcripts were sequenced. Assay: immunoSEQ multiplex PCR; the TCRdb copy retains only in-frame clones and omits some. The sample shows some 45,000 clones, over 50% of them seen only once. Sequenced material: Tregs from blood. The source is a young woman in good health.

This clone was counted between two and nine times. The CDR3 loop is CASSWDRGSTGYTF. The CDR3 region has the DNA TGTGCCAGCAGCTGGGACAGGGGATCAACTGGCTACACCTTC. The rearrangement links TRBV27 to TRBJ1-2, with TRBD1 matching over 10 bases. CDR3 size: 14 residues. Losses at the gene ends were 6 bases for V and 7 bases for J; bases not matched to a gene: 8. Germline CDR1 and CDR2: MNHEY and SMNVEV (reference sequence).

The V and J genes are TRBV5-5 and TRBJ2-4, with 7 bases fitting TRBD1. The ends lost 4 bases at V and 0 bases at J; junction bases unmatched: 7. In germline, CDR1 is SGHKS, CDR2 YYEKEE (reference sequence). The length of the CDR3 is 16 residues. The CDR3: CASSTGTDLAKNIQYF. DNA of the CDR3: TGTGCCAGCAGCACCGGGACAGACTTAGCCAAAAACATTCAGTACTTC. Full variable domain (missing parts from reference TRBV5-5 and TRBJ2-4): DAGVTQSPTHLIKTRGQQVTLRCSPISGHKSVSWYQQVLGQGPQFIFQYYEKEERGRGNFPDRFSARQFPNYSSELNVNALLLGDSALYLCASSTGTDLAKNIQYFGAGTRLSVL.

For this clone: Other DNA variants within this sample encode the same CDR3. The chain uses TRBV7-2 and TRBJ2-1; 14 bases map to TRBD2. With 5 bases clipped from V and 7 bases from J, the junction kept 13 bases outside the gene matches. The V gene's germline CDR1 is SGHTA and CDR2 FQGNSA. The CDR3 is 18 residues long. The CDR3 sequence is CASSAPTSGRASKNEQFF. CDR3 bases: TGTGCCAGCAGCGCTCCGACTAGCGGGAGGGCCAGTAAGAATGAGCAGTTCTTC.

This clone has just a few counts. This chain joins TRBV7-2 and TRBJ1-2; D perhaps matches TRBD1 (5 bases). Between the trimmed V and J ends, which lost 8 bases and 2 bases, there was a span of 6 bases. The CDR3 spans 11 residues. Germline-derived CDR1 and CDR2 are SGHTA and FQGNSA. For the CDR3, the DNA is TGTGCCAGCGGGGGGAACTATGGCTACACCTTC. As protein: CASGGNYGYTF.

The chain joins TRBV28 to TRBJ1-5; TRBD1 matches at 7 bases. The CDR3 spans 15 residues. Germline lookup yields CDR1 MDHEN and CDR2 SYDVKM. With 2 bases clipped from V and 5 bases from J, the junction kept 6 bases outside the gene matches. CDR3: CASSLGTDYYQPQHF. In nucleotides, the CDR3 is TGTGCCAGCAGTTTAGGGACAGATTATTATCAGCCCCAGCATTTT.

This clone was observed once. The chain links TRBV9 to TRBJ2-4, with TRBD1 identical over 9 bases. Germline CDR1 reads SGDLS; CDR2 reads YYNGEE. The trim removed 4 bases at V and 0 bases at J, leaving 11 bases unmatched. The CDR3 contains 18 residues. The CDR3 loop reads CASSPGQGPLLAKNIQYF. DNA for the CDR3: TGTGCCAGCAGCCCGGGACAGGGCCCTCTCCTAGCCAAAAACATTCAGTACTTC.

The chain recombines TRBV29-1 with TRBJ2-5, with D tentatively TRBD1 (5 bases). Trimming stripped 2 bases from V and 5 bases from J, with 12 bases between. The CDR3 is made up of 13 amino acids. The germline V gene has CDR1 SQVTM and CDR2 ANQGSEA. The CDR3 sequence: CSVEKTDSETQYF. In nucleotides, the CDR3 is TGCAGCGTTGAAAAGACAGATTCGGAGACCCAGTACTTC.

This clone turned up a few times. The V gene is TRBV27, the J gene TRBJ2-7, with D uncertain. CDR1 is MNHEY, CDR2 SMNVEV, per germline (reference sequence). The ends were cut back, 6 bases at V and 0 bases at J, with 12 bases in the middle. The CDR3 consists of 14 residues. The CDR3, as DNA: TGTGCCAGCAGCCCCCAGGTGAACTCCTACGAGCAGTACTTC. Protein: CASSPQVNSYEQYF.

The V call is TRBV7-9, the J call TRBJ2-2; D possibly corresponds to TRBD2 (5 bases). This CDR3 is built from 15 residues. V lost 0 bases and J lost 0, with 5 bases in between. CDR1 SEHNR and CDR2 FQNEAQ come from the germline V gene (reference sequence). As DNA, the CDR3 is TGTGCCAGCAGCTTAGCCGGGACGAACACCGGGGAGCTGTTTTTT. Translation gives CASSLAGTNTGELFF.

The chain uses TRBV5-5 and TRBJ2-6; TRBD2 agrees at 8 bases. Per germline, CDR1 SGHKS and CDR2 YYEKEE (reference sequence). The CDR3 has 17 amino acids. With 4 bases clipped from V and 0 bases from J, the junction kept 6 bases outside the gene matches. The CDR3 region is CASSREGSSSGANVLTF. The CDR3 coding sequence is TGTGCCAGCAGCCGGGAGGGGTCGAGCTCTGGGGCCAACGTCCTGACTTTC.

This chain links TRBV7-2 with TRBJ2-7, with 15 positions matching TRBD2. Germline assignment: CDR1 SGHTA and CDR2 FQGNSA. The V and J ends lost 5 bases and 7 bases, in that order; junction bases with no gene match: 6. This CDR3 is 15 amino acids long. CDR3 bases: TGTGCCAGCAGCATCAGGACTAGCGGGGGGGCGGAGCAGTACTTC. It encodes CASSIRTSGGAEQYF.

This chain uses TRBV2 with TRBJ2-2; D perhaps matches TRBD2 (7 bases). The CDR3 sequence is 15 residues long. The germline CDR1 and CDR2 sequences are SNHLY and FYNNEI. Trimming cost V 1 base and J 5 bases, with 11 bases left between them. The CDR3 nucleotides read TGTGCCAGCAGTGAAGGAGGGAGGGGGACCGGGGAGCTGTTTTTT. Amino acid sequence: CASSEGGRGTGELFF.

V usage is TRBV14 and J usage is TRBJ1-2; 7 nucleotides line up with TRBD1. The CDR3 length is 15 residues. Losses at the gene ends were 2 bases for V and 5 bases for J; bases not matched to a gene: 8. The germline V gene encodes CDR1 SGHDN and CDR2 FVKESK. CDR3 region: CASSQSRGGVYGYTF. For the CDR3, the DNA is TGTGCCAGCAGCCAATCTCGAGGGGGCGTGTATGGCTACACCTTC.

The chain joins TRBV7-3 to TRBJ2-1; D remains ambiguous. CDR1 is SGHTA, CDR2 FQGTGA, per germline. The length of the CDR3 is 13 residues. The V gene lost 0 bases and the J gene lost 7 bases, with 7 bases spanning the gap. In DNA form, the CDR3 reads TGTGCCAGCAGCTTAACGAGTCGAAATGAGCAGTTCTTC. It specifies CASSLTSRNEQFF.

The V gene is TRBV2, the J gene TRBJ2-5, with 8 bases aligning to TRBD1. The V gene's germline CDR1 is SNHLY and CDR2 FYNNEI. CDR3 size: 13 residues. V was clipped by 6 bases and J by 1 base; unmatched bases: 1. Here the CDR3 DNA reads TGTGCCAGCAGGGACAGGGTCCAAGAGACCCAGTACTTC. This sequence encodes CASRDRVQETQYF.

The chain carries TRBV7-3 and TRBJ2-3; D might be TRBD2 (6 bases). Germline lookup yields CDR1 SGHTA and CDR2 FQGTGA. There are 14 residues in the CDR3. Trimming left V 5 bases short and J 2 bases short, with 11 bases between. DNA for the CDR3: TGTGCCAGCAGCCCCGGACTACCCACAGATACGCAGTATTTT. Translated, it gives CASSPGLPTDTQYF.

V is TRBV20-1 and J is TRBJ2-1, with D hard to call. CDR1 and CDR2 (germline): DFQATT, SNEGSKA (reference sequence). The CDR3 length is 10 residues. The CDR3 here is CSSYSDEQFF. Written as DNA, the CDR3 is TGCAGCTCCTATTCGGATGAGCAGTTCTTC.

V and J are TRBV5-1 and TRBJ2-7, with 8 bases aligning to TRBD2. The CDR3 contains 15 residues. Unmatched junction bases numbered 13, after V lost 4 bases and J lost 7 bases. CDR1 and CDR2 from the germline V gene are SGHRS and YFSETQ. The CDR3 DNA is TGCGCCAGCAGCCTGGGGGGACCCCGGGGGGGGGAGCAGTACTTC. Amino acids: CASSLGGPRGGEQYF. The full variable domain, its missing parts supplied by reference TRBV5-1 and TRBJ2-7, is KAGVTQTPRYLIKTRGQQVTLSCSPISGHRSVSWYQQTPGQGLQFLFEYFSETQRNKGNFPGRFSGRQFSNSRSEMNVSTLELGDSALYLCASSLGGPRGGEQYFGPGTRLTVT.